Sequencing of this T cell receptor (beta chain) was carried out in a study of spatial heterogeneity in lung cancer. Study context: After resection, follow-up PBMC samples were sequenced when available, at a median of approximately 23 months later. General study findings and limits: Detection of ubiquitous tumor TCRs in blood was higher at resection than follow-up.

This CDR3 has 14 residues. V lost 1 base, J lost 1 base, and 9 bases lay in between. CDR1 and CDR2 from the germline V gene are SGHRS and YFSETQ. Time point in this sample: blood at routine non-recurrence follow-up after resection. Points on this clonotype: The antigen is unknown.

TCR cDNA molecules each had a unique molecular identifier. TCRdb itself ran the 5' RACE reads through MiXCR, one entry per CDR3 protein. Seen here are about 94,000 distinct CDR3 sequences, approximately 19% observed once, and the top ten hold 20% to 25%. Specimen: PBMCs, collected at follow-up. The source is a male donor with early-stage non-small cell lung cancer. This chain links TRBV5-1 with TRBJ2-7, with D perhaps TRBD2 (5 bases). DNA of the CDR3: TGCGCCAGCAGCTTGTTGCTAGCTTCCTACGAGCAGTACTTC. As protein: CASSLLLASYEQYF.